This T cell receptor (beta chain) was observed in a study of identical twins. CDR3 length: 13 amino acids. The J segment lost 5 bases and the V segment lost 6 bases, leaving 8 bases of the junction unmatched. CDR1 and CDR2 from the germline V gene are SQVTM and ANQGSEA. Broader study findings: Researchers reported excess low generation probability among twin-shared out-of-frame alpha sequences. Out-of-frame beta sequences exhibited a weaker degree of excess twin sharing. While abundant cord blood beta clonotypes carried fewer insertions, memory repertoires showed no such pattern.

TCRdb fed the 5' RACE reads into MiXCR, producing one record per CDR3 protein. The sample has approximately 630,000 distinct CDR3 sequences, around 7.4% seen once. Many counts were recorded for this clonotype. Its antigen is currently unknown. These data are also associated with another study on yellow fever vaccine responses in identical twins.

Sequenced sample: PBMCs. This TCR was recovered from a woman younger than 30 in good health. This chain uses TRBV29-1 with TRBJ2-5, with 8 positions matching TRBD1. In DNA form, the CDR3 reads TGCAGCGTAAACAGGGGGTTTCGGGAGACCCAGTACTTC. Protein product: CSVNRGFRETQYF.